Following are 30 T cell receptor beta chains from one sample sequenced in a study of blood T cell repertoires in COVID-19. Produced via immunoSEQ multiplex PCR; TCRdb's table is partial and in-frame only. The table has 200,000 to 250,000 clones, about nine tenths seen once. Sequences were obtained from PBMCs or T cells enriched from blood (not recorded which). These receptors came from a woman aged 45 to 65 in a cohort exposed to, infected with or recovered from COVID-19 (not recorded which).

The chain couples TRBV4-1 to TRBJ1-2; TRBD1 is a possible D gene (5 bases). CDR3 length: 12 amino acids. Germline loops: CDR1 MGHRA, CDR2 YSYEKL. The V gene lost 1 base and the J gene lost 8 bases, with 8 bases spanning the gap. The chain's CDR3 is CASSQGSGGYTF. In nucleotides, the CDR3 is TGCGCCAGCAGCCAAGGTTCAGGGGGCTACACCTTC.

The rearrangement joins TRBV18 to TRBJ1-3; D is unresolved. The CDR3 covers 15 residues. Germline V CDR1 and CDR2: KGHSH, LQKENI. Deletions cut 3 bases from V and 0 bases from J, with 9 bases between. CDR3 residues: CASSPSRSSGNTIYF. CDR3 DNA sequence: TGTGCCAGCTCACCGTCACGGAGCTCTGGAAACACCATATATTTT.

The chain recombines TRBV6-5 with TRBJ1-5; TRBD1 agrees at 9 bases. This CDR3 has 14 residues. The germline V gene has CDR1 MNHEY and CDR2 SVGAGI. The trim removed 5 bases at V and 6 bases at J, leaving 5 bases unmatched. For the CDR3, the DNA is TGTGCCAGCAGTCACAGGGGGCATGGTCAGCCCCAGCATTTT. This encodes CASSHRGHGQPQHF.

This rearrangement joins TRBV10-3 to TRBJ1-3, with TRBD1 identical over 8 bases. This CDR3 comprises 15 residues. The germline CDR1 and CDR2 sequences are ENHRY and SYGVKD. Germline trimming cut 6 bases from V and 0 bases from J; bases unmatched to any gene: 4. The CDR3 spells CAIRVDRDSGNTIYF. Here the CDR3 DNA reads TGTGCCATCAGAGTGGACAGGGACTCTGGAAACACCATATATTTT.

Points on this clone: The identical CDR3 is also encoded by other nucleotide sequences in the sample. The gene calls are TRBV5-1 and TRBJ1-2; no definite D call. The ends were cut back, 0 bases at V and 0 bases at J, with 6 bases in the middle. Germline CDR1 and CDR2: SGHRS and YFSETQ. This CDR3 is built from 14 residues. DNA for the CDR3: TGCGCCAGCAGCTTGGCGGGGTCTAACTATGGCTACACCTTC. Amino acid sequence: CASSLAGSNYGYTF.

The table lists this clone with a few counts. V and J are TRBV27 and TRBJ1-2, with unresolved D. The germline CDR1 and CDR2 sequences are MNHEY and SMNVEV (reference sequence). This CDR3 is built from 16 residues. Trimming removed 0 bases from V and 4 bases from J, with 15 bases in between. In DNA form, the CDR3 reads TGTGCCAGCAGTTTATCGTATGCGCGGGCAGGCTATGGCTACACCTTC. As protein: CASSLSYARAGYGYTF.

As DNA, the CDR3 is TGCAGCGTCGATACGGGGGAACTCTCTGGGGCCAACGTCCTGACTTTC. Its translation is CSVDTGELSGANVLTF. The chain carries TRBV29-1 and TRBJ2-6, with D possibly matching TRBD2 (6 bases). This CDR3 has 16 amino acids. Trimming took 6 bases from V and 0 from J, leaving 15 bases between them. Looked up from germline, CDR1 is SQVTM and CDR2 is ANQGSEA. Full variable domain (missing parts from reference TRBV29-1 and TRBJ2-6): SAVISQKPSRDICQRGTSLTIQCQVDSQVTMMFWYRQQPGQSLTLIATANQGSEATYESGFVIDKFPISRPNLTFSTLTVSNMSPEDSSIYLCSVDTGELSGANVLTFGAGSRLTVL.

This clone was seen only a few times. The chain links TRBV5-4 to TRBJ1-4, with 7 bases lining up with TRBD1. Trimming cost V 0 bases and J 8 bases; bases outside gene matches: 10. The CDR3 consists of 16 residues. Germline-derived CDR1 and CDR2 are SGHNT and YYREEE (reference sequence). CDR3 in amino acids: CASSLDRGTVREKLFF. CDR3 bases: TGTGCCAGCAGCTTGGACAGGGGTACAGTCAGGGAAAAACTGTTTTTT.

The chain recombines TRBV7-2 with TRBJ1-2; the match to TRBD1 covers 10 bases. Germline V gene sequence: CDR1 SGHTA, CDR2 FQGNSA. Trimming took 5 bases from V and 5 from J; bases not matched to a gene: 5. CDR3 length equals 14 residues. The CDR3 here is CASSTDRGPYGYTF. CDR3 DNA sequence: TGTGCCAGCAGCACCGACAGGGGGCCTTATGGCTACACCTTC.

This chain joins TRBV7-8 and TRBJ1-3, with a possible D match to TRBD1 (6 bases). V was shortened by 5 bases and J by 0 bases, with 14 bases between the two germline ends. The germline gives CDR1 SGHVS, CDR2 FQNEAQ. The CDR3 has 16 residues. The CDR3 is CASSAQGMSSGNTIYF. The CDR3 DNA follows: TGTGCCAGCAGCGCACAGGGTATGAGCTCTGGAAACACCATATATTTT.

Of note for this clone: Since a much larger clone is just one base distant, this may be a read error. The rearrangement joins TRBV7-3 to TRBJ2-2; possibly TRBD1 for D (6 bases). This CDR3 region has 14 residues. V lost 3 bases to trimming and J lost 1 base, with 6 bases between them. CDR1 and CDR2 from the germline V gene are SGHTA and FQGTGA. In nucleotides, the CDR3 is TGTGCCAGCAGCTTGGGACAGAACACCGGGGAGCTGTTTTTT. It translates to CASSLGQNTGELFF.

The chain links TRBV6-2 or TRBV6-3 to TRBJ1-1; 8 positions agree with TRBD1. Trimming took 5 bases from V and 0 from J; bases not matched to a gene: 11. The germline gives CDR1 MNHEY, CDR2 SVGEGT. This CDR3 has 17 residues. The CDR3 here is CASSKRPGTGVNTEAFF. CDR3 in DNA: TGTGCCAGCAGTAAACGTCCCGGGACAGGCGTGAACACTGAAGCTTTCTTT.

The chain employs TRBV5-6 and TRBJ2-5, with TRBD1 matching over 9 bases. The CDR3 contains 13 residues. Germline V CDR1 and CDR2: SGHDT, YYEEEE. The ends lost 5 bases at V and 4 bases at J; junction bases unmatched: 3. The CDR3 protein is CASRYRGRETQYF. The CDR3 bases are TGTGCCAGCAGGTACAGGGGGCGAGAGACCCAGTACTTC.

The chain employs TRBV9 and TRBJ2-1; 8 bases match TRBD1. Trimming took 0 bases from V and 12 from J; bases not matched to a gene: 14. The V gene's germline CDR1 is SGDLS and CDR2 YYNGEE. The CDR3 runs to 16 residues. The CDR3 coding sequence is TGTGCCAGCAGCGTAGTGGAGACAGGGGCCATGGGACGGCAGTTCTTC. The encoded protein is CASSVVETGAMGRQFF.

DNA for the CDR3: TGCGCCAGCAGTGAGCAGGCGAGCAAGGTTGGCATTCAGTACTTC. Protein: CASSEQASKVGIQYF. This chain joins TRBV10-2 and TRBJ2-4; no clear D gene. The germline V gene encodes CDR1 WSHSY and CDR2 SAAADI. The CDR3 extends over 15 amino acids. V was cut by 2 bases and J by 9 bases, with 17 bases left in between.

The chain carries TRBV7-2 and TRBJ1-2, with D unclear. The CDR3 is made up of 13 amino acids. The V and J ends lost 3 bases and 7 bases respectively, with 12 bases between them. Germline V gene data show CDR1 as SGHTA and CDR2 as FQGNSA. CDR3 protein: CASSLSLGGGYTF. DNA of the CDR3: TGTGCCAGCAGCTTGAGCTTAGGAGGTGGCTACACCTTC.

This clone was seen once. The chain joins TRBV28 to TRBJ2-7; TRBD1 aligns across 10 bases. The CDR3 has 16 amino acids. J gave up 7 bases and V 5 bases, and 14 bases lay outside the gene matches. Germline CDR1 and CDR2: MDHEN and SYDVKM. The CDR3 region is CASSPPKPGQGTEQYF. The CDR3 DNA is TGTGCCAGCAGTCCCCCCAAACCGGGACAGGGGACGGAGCAGTACTTC.

This chain links TRBV5-1 with TRBJ1-2; TRBD1 matches 10 bases. Germline loops: CDR1 SGHRS, CDR2 YFSETQ. CDR3 length: 14 amino acids. V trimming: 3 bases; J trimming: 5 bases; junction bases outside the gene matches: 4. CDR3 DNA: TGCGCCAGCAGCTCACCGGGACAGGGGTATGGCTACACCTTC. Its translation is CASSSPGQGYGYTF.

The V call is TRBV19, the J call TRBJ1-5, with TRBD1 identical over 8 bases. The CDR3 is 15 amino acids. Germline loops: CDR1 LNHDA, CDR2 SQIVND (reference sequence). V lost 5 bases to trimming and J lost 1 base; unmatched junction nucleotides: 4. Here the CDR3 reads CASSVQGASNQPQHF. DNA for the CDR3: TGTGCCAGTAGTGTCCAGGGGGCAAGCAATCAGCCCCAGCATTTT.

J is TRBJ2-7 and V is TRBV18, with D possibly being TRBD1 (7 bases). CDR3 size: 15 residues. V shed 6 bases and J shed 5 bases, with 20 bases lying between them. Germline V gene data show CDR1 as KGHSH and CDR2 as LQKENI. The CDR3, as DNA: TGTGCCAGCTCTTCCAACAGGGGAGGCCCCCACGAGCAGTACTTC. Translation: CASSSNRGGPHEQYF.

The V and J genes are TRBV6-4 and TRBJ1-1; no clear D. Trimming took 5 bases from V and 0 from J, leaving 7 bases between them. CDR1 is MRHNA and CDR2 is SNTAGT in the germline V gene. This CDR3 spans 13 amino acids. The CDR3 is CASSRLVNTEAFF. The CDR3 DNA follows: TGTGCCAGCAGTCGGCTAGTGAACACTGAAGCTTTCTTT.

V is TRBV3-1 (or the pseudogene TRBV3-2) and J is TRBJ2-3, with D possibly matching TRBD2 (6 bases). V lost 2 bases and J 1 base, leaving 28 bases between the germline ends. Germline CDR1 is LGHDT and CDR2 is YNNKEL (reference sequence). The CDR3 totals 21 residues. CDR3 bases: TGTGCCAGCAGCCAATTCGAAGGAGGGAAGACTGTGTGGGGGGGCACAGATACGCAGTATTTT. Residues: CASSQFEGGKTVWGGTDTQYF.

V is TRBV3-1 (or the pseudogene TRBV3-2) and J is TRBJ2-2; TRBD1 matches at 7 bases. CDR1 and CDR2 from the germline V gene are LGHDT and YNNKEL (reference sequence). The CDR3 loop spans 15 amino acids. V gave up 3 bases and J gave up 6 bases; unmatched junction bases: 7. The chain's CDR3 is CASSHRAGGAGELFF. DNA for the CDR3: TGTGCCAGCAGCCATAGAGCAGGGGGTGCCGGGGAGCTGTTTTTT.

The chain has TRBV24-1 and TRBJ1-1; 7 bases are a match to TRBD1. Germline CDR1 is KGHDR and CDR2 is SFDVKD. The CDR3 has 15 residues. V gave up 1 base and J gave up 3 bases; unmatched junction bases: 4. CDR3 region: CATSDFLQGDTEAFF. CDR3 nucleotide sequence: TGTGCCACCAGTGATTTCTTGCAGGGGGACACTGAAGCTTTCTTT.

This chain uses TRBV28 with TRBJ1-2; 8 bases line up with TRBD1. V shed 5 bases, J shed 7 bases, and the junction held 12 bases outside the gene matches. Germline CDR1 is MDHEN and CDR2 is SYDVKM. This CDR3 is 15 amino acids long. The CDR3 nucleotides are TGTGCCAGCAGTAGCGGACAGGGAATGGTTTCTGGCTACACCTTC. This translates into CASSSGQGMVSGYTF.

This chain connects TRBV7-6 to TRBJ2-5; D is perhaps TRBD2 (6 bases). V lost 6 bases, J lost 7 bases, and 18 bases lay in between. The germline gives CDR1 SGHVS, CDR2 FNYEAQ. This CDR3 region has 14 residues. The CDR3 region has the DNA TGTGCCAGCAGAGTAGCGGCCGCAGAGGGGACCCAGTACTTC. It translates to CASRVAAAEGTQYF.

Details on this clone: A read error may account for a junction end that differs from germline. V is TRBV3-1 (or the pseudogene TRBV3-2) and J is TRBJ2-3, with D perhaps matching TRBD2 (6 bases). The CDR3 totals 14 residues. The germline CDR1 and CDR2 sequences are LGHDT and YNNKEL (reference sequence). Here the CDR3 reads CASSQRDGRGSALF. The CDR3 DNA reads TGTGCCAGCAGCCAACGGGACGGTCGGGGGTCAGCACTTTTT.

The CDR3 loop reads CASSEQVNSNQPQHF. Here the CDR3 DNA reads TGTGCCAGCAGTGAACAGGTGAATAGCAATCAGCCCCAGCATTTT. This chain links TRBV2 with TRBJ1-5; D unclear. Looked up from germline, CDR1 is SNHLY and CDR2 is FYNNEI. Trimming pared 2 bases from V and 0 bases from J, leaving 8 bases between. The CDR3 loop spans 15 amino acids.

This chain uses TRBV29-1 with TRBJ2-5; 7 bases align to TRBD1. Looked up from germline, CDR1 is SQVTM and CDR2 is ANQGSEA. This CDR3 is built from 12 residues. The ends lost 6 bases at V and 8 bases at J; junction bases unmatched: 9. The CDR3 bases are TGCAGCGTCCCTTGGGACAGTGTTACCCAGTACTTC. Protein sequence: CSVPWDSVTQYF.

V is TRBV18 and J is TRBJ2-7; a possible D gene is TRBD1 (5 bases). Germline CDR1 reads KGHSH; CDR2 reads LQKENI. CDR3 size: 13 residues. V lost 2 bases and J 0 bases, leaving 5 bases between the germline ends. Written as DNA, the CDR3 is TGTGCCAGCTCACCAGACAGCTCCTACGAGCAGTACTTC. This encodes CASSPDSSYEQYF.